Here is one TCR beta chain with its context. The record originates from a study of blood T cell repertoires in COVID-19. Study information: Samples representing acute and convalescent COVID-19 were sourced from the United States, Italy and Spain. Nucleic acid was either cDNA or gDNA, and it came from T cells, B-cell-depleted T cells, or PBMCs.

Repertoires were generated with immunoSEQ multiplex PCR, while TCRdb's copy carries only in-frame clones and drops some. The sample lists roughly 160,000 clones, roughly 86% occurring once. The length of the CDR3 is 13 residues. With 0 bases removed from V and 8 bases from J, the gap between germline ends came to 11 bases. Germline assignment: CDR1 SGHTS and CDR2 YDEGEE. Sequenced: peripheral blood. The chain is built from TRBV5-8 and TRBJ1-1; tentatively, D is TRBD1 (6 bases). This TCR was sampled from a woman aged 60-70 years who had recovered from COVID-19. For the CDR3, the DNA is TGTGCCAGCAGCTTGGAGACAGGTGGGGAAGCTTTCTTT. It encodes CASSLETGGEAFF.